These T cell receptor beta chains were read from a single sample in a study of blood T cell repertoires in COVID-19. Assay used: immunoSEQ multiplex PCR; TCRdb lists only in-frame clones, some missing. This sample has some 350,000 clones; 75% to 90% occur once, and the top ten carry approximately 1%. What was sequenced was PBMCs or T cells enriched from blood (not recorded which). Every receptor here comes from a man aged 18 to 30 who had recovered from COVID-19. CDR3s include the opening cysteine and the closing phenylalanine or tryptophan. The order of the fields is clone size, D gene, J gene, V gene, CDR3 protein, CDR3 DNA. D genes are given only for firm matches. Expanded clones get a size class; other rows say once, few or many, or leave the size out.

>.|TRBD1|TRBJ2-7|TRBV5-4
CASSLATGGDYEQYF
TGTGCCAGCAGCTTGGCTACAGGGGGCGATTACGAGCAGTACTTC
>.|.|TRBJ1-4|TRBV12-3/TRBV12-4
CASSFGREKLFF
TGTGCCAGCAGTTTTGGCAGAGAAAAACTGTTTTTT
>.|.|TRBJ2-6|TRBV5-4
CASSPAGFGANVLTF
TGTGCCAGCAGCCCGGCAGGGTTTGGGGCCAACGTCCTGACTTTC
>once|TRBD1|TRBJ2-3|TRBV27
CASSLRAGQGVTDTQYF
TGTGCCAGCAGTTTACGCGCCGGACAGGGGGTTACAGATACGCAGTATTTT
>.|TRBD1|TRBJ2-2|TRBV24-1
CATSGNRGPTGELFF
TGTGCCACCAGTGGGAACAGGGGGCCCACCGGGGAGCTGTTTTTT
>.|.|TRBJ2-7|TRBV14
CASSQVAGFNEQYF
TGTGCCAGCAGCCAAGTTGCGGGGTTCAACGAGCAGTACTTC
>.|.|TRBJ1-2|TRBV28
CASSLGSNYGYTF
TGTGCCAGCAGTTTGGGCAGTAACTATGGCTACACCTTC
>.|TRBD1|TRBJ1-2|TRBV3-1/TRBV3-2
CASSPDRVYGYTF
TGTGCCAGCAGCCCCGACAGGGTCTATGGCTACACCTTC
>.|TRBD2|TRBJ2-1|TRBV5-1
CASGRRGFYNEQFF
TGCGCCAGCGGGAGGCGGGGGTTTTACAATGAGCAGTTCTTC
>.|.|TRBJ1-1|TRBV7-9
CASRLGGENTEAFF
TGTGCCAGCAGACTTGGAGGGGAGAACACTGAAGCTTTCTTT
>.|TRBD1|TRBJ1-1|TRBV28
CASVSAGQRMNTEAFF
TGTGCCAGCGTCTCCGCGGGACAGCGTATGAACACTGAAGCTTTCTTT
>once|.|TRBJ1-1|TRBV29-1
CSAEVNTEAFF
TGCAGCGCAGAGGTGAACACTGAAGCTTTCTTT
>.|.|TRBJ1-6|TRBV29-1
CSRDCRSPLHF
TGCAGCCGGGACTGCCGTTCACCCCTCCACTTT
>.|TRBD1|TRBJ1-2|TRBV29-1
CSVGGQENYGYTF
TGCAGCGTTGGGGGACAGGAGAACTATGGCTACACCTTC
>.|TRBD2|TRBJ2-3|TRBV6-7
CASSYAPTAGGSDTQYF
TGTGCCAGCAGTTACGCGCCGACAGCGGGGGGGTCAGATACGCAGTATTTT
>once|.|TRBJ1-1|TRBV5-1
CASSPSGGMGTEAFF
TGCGCCAGCAGCCCCTCGGGAGGAATGGGCACTGAAGCTTTCTTT
>.|TRBD1|TRBJ1-5|TRBV10-2
CASSDPDRVSNQPQHF
TGCGCCAGCAGTGATCCTGACAGGGTGAGCAATCAGCCCCAGCATTTT
>.|TRBD1|TRBJ1-2|TRBV5-1
CASSYGQGRRGYTF
TGCGCCAGCAGCTATGGACAGGGAAGACGTGGCTACACCTTC
>.|.|TRBJ1-6|TRBV11-2
CASSLGRGARNSPLHF
TGTGCCAGCAGCTTAGGGCGGGGGGCTAGGAATTCACCCCTCCACTTT
>.|TRBD1|TRBJ2-4|TRBV7-9
CASSLSDRVAKNIQYF
TGTGCCAGCAGCCTCTCTGACAGGGTGGCCAAAAACATTCAGTACTTC
>.|.|TRBJ2-7|TRBV5-4
CASSADSLYEQYF
TGTGCCAGCAGCGCCGACAGTTTATACGAGCAGTACTTC
>.|.|TRBJ2-7|TRBV27
CASSLTGGISVEQYF
TGTGCCAGCAGTTTAACCGGGGGAATTTCGGTCGAGCAGTACTTC
>.|.|TRBJ1-1|TRBV11-3
CASSFNSNTEAFF
TGTGCCAGCAGCTTTAACTCAAACACTGAAGCTTTCTTT
>.|.|TRBJ2-1|TRBV27
CASSSRTGPALFNEQFF
TGTGCCAGCAGCTCCCGAACAGGGCCCGCTTTGTTCAATGAGCAGTTCTTC
>.|TRBD2|TRBJ2-3|TRBV7-9
CASSLVRLAGDTQYF
TGTGCCAGCAGCTTAGTACGGCTAGCGGGAGATACGCAGTATTTT
>.|.|TRBJ1-6|TRBV2
CASSTDRKWGNSYNSPLHF
TGTGCCAGCAGTACCGACAGGAAGTGGGGGAACTCCTATAATTCACCCCTCCACTTT
>.|TRBD1|TRBJ1-1|TRBV5-1
CASSSRTGGWRNTEAFF
TGCGCCAGCAGCTCCCGGACAGGGGGCTGGAGGAACACTGAAGCTTTCTTT
>.|TRBD1|TRBJ2-1|TRBV6-5
CASSYAGGLGNEQFF
TGTGCCAGCAGTTACGCAGGGGGCTTAGGCAATGAGCAGTTCTTC
>.|.|TRBJ2-5|TRBV5-4
CASSSTGTRETQYF
TGTGCCAGCAGCTCCACAGGGACCCGGGAGACCCAGTACTTC
>.|TRBD1|TRBJ2-3|TRBV5-1
CASSLGAGGMSTDTQYF
TGCGCCAGCAGCTTGGGGGCAGGGGGCATGAGCACAGATACGCAGTATTTT
>once|.|TRBJ2-7|TRBV6-2/TRBV6-3
CASSYTLPSGYEQYF
TGTGCCAGCAGTTACACCCTTCCGTCGGGCTACGAGCAGTACTTC
>.|TRBD1|TRBJ2-5|TRBV28
CASSFNRDRGGGETQYF
TGTGCCAGCAGTTTTAATCGGGACAGGGGTGGAGGAGAGACCCAGTACTTC
>.|TRBD1|TRBJ2-7|TRBV6-6
CASRPGTAVYEQYF
TGTGCCAGCAGGCCCGGGACAGCCGTCTACGAGCAGTACTTC
>few|TRBD1|TRBJ2-7|TRBV4-2
CASSQETGYEQYF
TGTGCCAGCAGCCAAGAGACAGGGTACGAGCAGTACTTC
>.|.|TRBJ2-5|TRBV18
CASSPRQQETQYF
TGTGCCAGCTCACCAAGACAGCAAGAGACCCAGTACTTC
>.|.|TRBJ2-7|TRBV21-1
CASSIRTGRSYEQYF
TGTGCCAGCAGCATCAGGACAGGGCGCTCCTACGAGCAGTACTTC
>.|.|TRBJ1-2|TRBV19
CASSKAGKGHYGYTF
TGTGCCAGTAGCAAGGCCGGGAAGGGCCACTATGGCTACACCTTC
>.|.|TRBJ2-7|TRBV15
CATSSLRPGTTTYEQYF
TGTGCCACCAGCAGCTTGCGGCCCGGGACAACGACTTACGAGCAGTACTTC
>.|.|TRBJ1-3|TRBV7-9
CASSSGGSGNTIYF
TGTGCCAGCAGCTCCGGAGGTTCTGGAAACACCATATATTTT
>.|.|TRBJ2-3|TRBV2
CASGTLGIDTQYF
TGTGCCAGCGGCACTCTCGGGATTGATACGCAGTATTTT
>.|.|TRBJ1-1|TRBV20-1
CSASPGGTANTEAFF
TGCAGTGCTAGTCCGGGGGGCACGGCGAACACTGAAGCTTTCTTT
>.|TRBD1|TRBJ1-2|TRBV7-9
CASSPGQGRASGYTF
TGTGCCAGCAGCCCAGGACAGGGGAGAGCCTCTGGCTACACCTTC
>.|TRBD1|TRBJ1-5|TRBV19
CASSRDRVSNQPQHF
TGTGCCAGTAGCAGAGACAGGGTGAGCAATCAGCCCCAGCATTTT
>.|.|TRBJ2-3|TRBV4-2
CASSPEDFGTDTQYF
TGTGCCAGCAGCCCAGAGGACTTCGGCACAGATACGCAGTATTTT
>.|.|TRBJ2-2|TRBV7-2
CASSLGHNTGELFF
TGTGCCAGCAGCTTAGGACACAACACCGGGGAGCTGTTTTTT
>.|.|TRBJ1-2|TRBV5-4
CASSGYGSGNYGYTF
TGTGCCAGCAGCGGATACGGCTCGGGTAACTATGGCTACACCTTC
>.|.|TRBJ1-2|TRBV7-3
CASSLVRDEGYTF
TGTGCCAGCAGCTTAGTCAGGGATGAGGGCTACACCTTC
>.|TRBD1|TRBJ1-1|TRBV5-8
CASSLWTGVLNTEAFF
TGTGCCAGCAGCTTGTGGACAGGGGTTCTGAACACTGAAGCTTTCTTT